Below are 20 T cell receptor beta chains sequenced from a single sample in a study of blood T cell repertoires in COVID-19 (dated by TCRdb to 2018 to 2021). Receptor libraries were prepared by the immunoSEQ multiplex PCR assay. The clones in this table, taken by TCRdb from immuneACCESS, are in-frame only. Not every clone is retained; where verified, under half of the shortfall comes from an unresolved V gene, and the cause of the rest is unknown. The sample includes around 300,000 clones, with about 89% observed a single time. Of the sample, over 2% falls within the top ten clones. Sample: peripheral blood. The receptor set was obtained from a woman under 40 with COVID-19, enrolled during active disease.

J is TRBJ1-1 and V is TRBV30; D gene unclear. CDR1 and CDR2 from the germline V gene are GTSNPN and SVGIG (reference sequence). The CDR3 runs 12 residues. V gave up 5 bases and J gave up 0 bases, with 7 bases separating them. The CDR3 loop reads CAWGSMNTEAFF. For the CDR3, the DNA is TGTGCCTGGGGAAGCATGAACACTGAAGCTTTCTTT.

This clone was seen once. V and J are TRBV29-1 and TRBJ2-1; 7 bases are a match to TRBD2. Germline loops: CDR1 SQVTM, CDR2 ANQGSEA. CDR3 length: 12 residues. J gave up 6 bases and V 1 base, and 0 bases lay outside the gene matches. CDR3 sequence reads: CSVEGGGNEQFF. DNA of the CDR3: TGCAGCGTTGAAGGGGGGGGCAATGAGCAGTTCTTC.

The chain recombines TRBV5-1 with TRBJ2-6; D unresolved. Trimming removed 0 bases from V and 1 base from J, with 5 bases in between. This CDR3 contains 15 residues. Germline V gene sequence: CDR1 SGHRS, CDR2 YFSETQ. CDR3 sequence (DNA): TGCGCCAGCAGCTTGGACGGGTCTGGGGCCAACGTCCTGACTTTC. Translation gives CASSLDGSGANVLTF.

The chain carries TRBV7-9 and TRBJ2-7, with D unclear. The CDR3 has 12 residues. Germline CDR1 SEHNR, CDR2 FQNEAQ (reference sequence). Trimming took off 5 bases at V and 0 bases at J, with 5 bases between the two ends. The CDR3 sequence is CASSLSSYEQYF. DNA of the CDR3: TGTGCCAGCAGCCTCAGCTCCTACGAGCAGTACTTC.

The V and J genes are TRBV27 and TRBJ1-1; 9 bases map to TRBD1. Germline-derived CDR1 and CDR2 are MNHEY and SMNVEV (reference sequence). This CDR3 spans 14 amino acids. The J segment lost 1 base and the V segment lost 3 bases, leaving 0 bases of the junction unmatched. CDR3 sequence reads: CASSLDRGNTEAFF. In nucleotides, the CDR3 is TGTGCCAGCAGTTTGGACAGGGGGAACACTGAAGCTTTCTTT.

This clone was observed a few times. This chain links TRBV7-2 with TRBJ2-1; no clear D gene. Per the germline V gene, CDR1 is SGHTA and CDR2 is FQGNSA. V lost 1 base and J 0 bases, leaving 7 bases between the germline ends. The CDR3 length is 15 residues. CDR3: CASSLGPGSYNEQFF. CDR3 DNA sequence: TGTGCCAGCAGCTTAGGCCCGGGCTCCTACAATGAGCAGTTCTTC.

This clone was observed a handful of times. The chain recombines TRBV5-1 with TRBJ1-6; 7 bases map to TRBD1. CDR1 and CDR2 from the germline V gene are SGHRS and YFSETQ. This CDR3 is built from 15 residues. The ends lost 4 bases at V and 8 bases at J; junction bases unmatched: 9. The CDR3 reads CASSQRQGSHSPLHF. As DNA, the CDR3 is TGCGCCAGCAGCCAGAGACAGGGAAGTCATTCACCCCTCCACTTT. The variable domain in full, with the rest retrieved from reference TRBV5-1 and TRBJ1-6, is KAGVTQTPRYLIKTRGQQVTLSCSPISGHRSVSWYQQTPGQGLQFLFEYFSETQRNKGNFPGRFSGRQFSNSRSEMNVSTLELGDSALYLCASSQRQGSHSPLHFGNGTRLTVT.

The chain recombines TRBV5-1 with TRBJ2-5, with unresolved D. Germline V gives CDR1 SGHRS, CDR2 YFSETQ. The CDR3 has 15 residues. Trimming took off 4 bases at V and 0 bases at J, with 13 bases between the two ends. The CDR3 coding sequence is TGCGCCAGCAGCCCTGGCGGCAGCGACCAAGAGACCCAGTACTTC. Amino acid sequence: CASSPGGSDQETQYF.

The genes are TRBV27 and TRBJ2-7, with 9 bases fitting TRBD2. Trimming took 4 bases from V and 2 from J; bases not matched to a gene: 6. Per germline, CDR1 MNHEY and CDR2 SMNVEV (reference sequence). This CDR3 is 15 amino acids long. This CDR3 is CASSWGLAATYEQYF. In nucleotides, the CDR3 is TGTGCCAGCAGTTGGGGACTAGCAGCTACCTACGAGCAGTACTTC.

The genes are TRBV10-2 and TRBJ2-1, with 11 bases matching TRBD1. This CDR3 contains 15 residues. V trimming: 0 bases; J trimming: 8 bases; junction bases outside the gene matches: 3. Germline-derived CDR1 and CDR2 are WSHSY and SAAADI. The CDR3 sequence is CASSESGTGGHEQFF. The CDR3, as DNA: TGCGCCAGCAGTGAGTCAGGGACAGGGGGTCATGAGCAGTTCTTC.

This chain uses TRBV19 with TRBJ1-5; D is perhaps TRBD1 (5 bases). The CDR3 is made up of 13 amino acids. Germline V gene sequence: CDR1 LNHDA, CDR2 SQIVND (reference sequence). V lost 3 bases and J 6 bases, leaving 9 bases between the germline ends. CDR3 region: CASSISGFQPQHF. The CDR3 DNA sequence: TGTGCCAGTAGTATTTCAGGGTTTCAGCCCCAGCATTTT.

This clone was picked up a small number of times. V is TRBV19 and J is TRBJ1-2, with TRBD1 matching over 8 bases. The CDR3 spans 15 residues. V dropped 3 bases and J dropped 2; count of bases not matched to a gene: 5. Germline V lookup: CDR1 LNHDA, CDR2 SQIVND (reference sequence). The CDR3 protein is CASSIPRTGNYGYTF. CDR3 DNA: TGTGCCAGTAGTATCCCCCGGACAGGGAACTATGGCTACACCTTC.

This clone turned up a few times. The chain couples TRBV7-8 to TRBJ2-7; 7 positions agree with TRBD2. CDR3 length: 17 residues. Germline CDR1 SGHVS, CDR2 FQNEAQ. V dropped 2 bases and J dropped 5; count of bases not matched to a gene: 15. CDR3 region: CASSLRSGGVGGNEQYF. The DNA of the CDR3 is TGTGCCAGCAGCTTACGGTCCGGCGGGGTGGGAGGGAACGAGCAGTACTTC.

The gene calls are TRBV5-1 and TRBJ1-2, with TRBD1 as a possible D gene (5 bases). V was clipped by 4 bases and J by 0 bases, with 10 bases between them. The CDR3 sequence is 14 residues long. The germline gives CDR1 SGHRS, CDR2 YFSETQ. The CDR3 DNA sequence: TGCGCCAGCAGCGCCGCGACAGCTAACTATGGCTACACCTTC. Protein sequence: CASSAATANYGYTF.

This CDR3 is CASSLDRDGYTF. The CDR3, as DNA: TGTGCCAGCAGTCTGGACAGAGACGGCTACACCTTC. V usage is TRBV6-5 and J usage is TRBJ1-2, with D maybe TRBD1 (6 bases). The germline V and J ends were trimmed by 5 bases and 8 bases, with 12 bases remaining between them. The CDR3 runs 12 residues. Germline V gene sequence: CDR1 MNHEY, CDR2 SVGAGI.

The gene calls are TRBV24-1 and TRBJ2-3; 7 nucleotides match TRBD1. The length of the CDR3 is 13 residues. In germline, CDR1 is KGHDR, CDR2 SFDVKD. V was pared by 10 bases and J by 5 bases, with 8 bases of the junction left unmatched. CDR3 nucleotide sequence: TGTGCCACGTCGGGACAGTCTGGAGATACGCAGTATTTT. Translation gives CATSGQSGDTQYF.

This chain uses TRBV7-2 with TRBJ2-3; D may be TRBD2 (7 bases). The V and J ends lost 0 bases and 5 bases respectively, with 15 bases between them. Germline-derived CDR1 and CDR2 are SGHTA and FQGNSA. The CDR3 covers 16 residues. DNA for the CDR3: TGTGCCAGCAGCTTAGCGGGGGCGGGAGCGGGAGATACGCAGTATTTT. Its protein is CASSLAGAGAGDTQYF.

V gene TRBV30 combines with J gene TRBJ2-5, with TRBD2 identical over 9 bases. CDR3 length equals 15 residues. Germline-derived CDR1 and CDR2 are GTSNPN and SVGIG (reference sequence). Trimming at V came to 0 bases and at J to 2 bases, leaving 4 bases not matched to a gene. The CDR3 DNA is TGTGCCTGGAGTGTAGGCGGGAGGGGGCAAGAGACCCAGTACTTC. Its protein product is CAWSVGGRGQETQYF.

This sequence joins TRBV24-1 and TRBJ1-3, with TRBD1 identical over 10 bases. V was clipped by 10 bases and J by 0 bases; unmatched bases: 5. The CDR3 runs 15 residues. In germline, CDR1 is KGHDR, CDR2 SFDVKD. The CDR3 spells CATGQGVFSGNTIYF. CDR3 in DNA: TGTGCCACAGGACAGGGGGTATTCTCTGGAAACACCATATATTTT.

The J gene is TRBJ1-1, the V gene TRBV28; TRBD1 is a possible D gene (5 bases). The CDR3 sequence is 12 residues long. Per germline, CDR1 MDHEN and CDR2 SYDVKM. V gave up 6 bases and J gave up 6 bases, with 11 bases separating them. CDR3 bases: TGTGCCAGCAGGATGGGACTCTCTGAAGCTTTCTTT. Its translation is CASRMGLSEAFF.